This is a list of T cell receptor beta chains from one sample in a study of Ad26.COV2.S vaccination and SARS-CoV-2 variants. Measured with immunoSEQ multiplex PCR; TCRdb has only the in-frame clones, and not every one. The data contain some 350,000 clones, more than 75% of them singletons. Sequenced here: peripheral blood, sampled in a trial of Ad26.COV2.S vaccine versus placebo. The receptors originated from a person aged 18 to 59 who received the Ad26.COV2.S COVID-19 vaccine or a placebo. CDR3s include the opening cysteine and the closing phenylalanine or tryptophan. D genes are given only for firm matches. Not every row has a clone size; where given, it reads once, few, many or a size class.

D gene | J gene | clone size | V gene | CDR3 DNA | CDR3 protein
TRBD1 | TRBJ2-7 | NA | TRBV7-8 | TGTGCCAGCAGCGTCCGGGACAGGGACTACGAGCAGTACTTC | CASSVRDRDYEQYF
NA | TRBJ2-2 | NA | TRBV27 | TGTGCCAGCAGTGACGCAGACAAGCCGAACACCGGGGAGCTGTTTTTT | CASSDADKPNTGELFF
NA | TRBJ2-7 | once | TRBV10-3 | TGTGCCATCAGTGAAGTCTCATACGAGCAGTACTTC | CAISEVSYEQYF
TRBD1 | TRBJ1-5 | NA | TRBV7-2 | TGTGCCAGCAGCTTGGAAACAGGGGGCGGCAATCAGCCCCAGCATTTT | CASSLETGGGNQPQHF
NA | TRBJ1-1 | few | TRBV18 | TGTGCCAGCTCAGAGCAGGGGTGGAACACTGAAGCTTTCTTT | CASSEQGWNTEAFF
NA | TRBJ1-1 | NA | TRBV3-1/TRBV3-2 | TGTGCCAGCAGCCCTCTGGGGGGGGCGGTCGGGACTGAAGCTTTCTTT | CASSPLGGAVGTEAFF
NA | TRBJ2-2 | NA | TRBV24-1 | TGTGCCACCAGTGACCCTTTTACCGGGGAGCTGTTTTTT | CATSDPFTGELFF
NA | TRBJ2-1 | NA | TRBV12-3/TRBV12-4 | TGTGCCAGCAGTCTCCGGGAATTGCGGCAGTTCTTC | CASSLRELRQFF
NA | TRBJ1-3 | NA | TRBV7-9 | TGTGCCAGCAGCTTAGTGCGAAGCTCTGGAAACACCATATATTTT | CASSLVRSSGNTIYF
NA | TRBJ2-1 | NA | TRBV10-1 | TGCGCCAGCAGTGAGCTCCGGTACAATGAGCAGTTCTTC | CASSELRYNEQFF
NA | TRBJ2-3 | NA | TRBV2 | TGTGCCAGCAGGAGGGGGGGGAATACGCAGTATTTT | CASRRGGNTQYF
NA | TRBJ1-5 | NA | TRBV18 | TGTGCCAGCTCACTCTGGGAGGGCTCGAACAATCAGCCCCAGCATTTT | CASSLWEGSNNQPQHF
NA | TRBJ1-2 | NA | TRBV20-1 | TGCAGTGCTAGTAGTGGGGGAAGCCCCTATGGCTACACCTTC | CSASSGGSPYGYTF
NA | TRBJ1-1 | NA | TRBV19 | TGTGCCAGTAGTATAGAAGGCGCGAACACTGAAGCTTTCTTT | CASSIEGANTEAFF
TRBD1 | TRBJ1-2 | few | TRBV7-9 | TGTGCCAGCAGCACGGGGACAGGGGAGATCTATGGCTACACCTTC | CASSTGTGEIYGYTF
NA | TRBJ2-6 | NA | TRBV5-4 | TGTGCCAGCAGCTTGCAGGGGGGAACATCTGGGGCCAACGTCCTGACTTTC | CASSLQGGTSGANVLTF
NA | TRBJ2-5 | NA | TRBV5-1 | TGCGCCAGCAGCTTGGGTTCTGGGGAGACCCAGTACTTC | CASSLGSGETQYF
NA | TRBJ1-1 | NA | TRBV29-1 | TGCAGCGTTGAGGTCCCAGGACTACACCTAAATGAAGCTTTCTTT | CSVEVPGLHLNEAFF
NA | TRBJ2-6 | NA | TRBV29-1 | TGCAGCGTGGAAGGGAGGACACCCTATGGGGCCAACGTCCTGACTTTC | CSVEGRTPYGANVLTF
NA | TRBJ2-3 | NA | TRBV11-3 | TGTGCCAGCAGCCCCTCAGTAAGCACAGATACGCAGTATTTT | CASSPSVSTDTQYF
NA | TRBJ2-7 | once | TRBV19 | TGTGCCAGTAGTGCGACAAGAGCACTTCCGGCGGAGCAGTACTTC | CASSATRALPAEQYF
NA | TRBJ2-3 | NA | TRBV7-7 | TGTGCTAGCAGCTTAGAGCTCCTCGGGGCCACAGATACGCAGTATTTT | CASSLELLGATDTQYF
TRBD2 | TRBJ2-2 | NA | TRBV6-4 | TGTGCCAGCAGGAGTAGCGGGGGGGCCACCGGGGAGCTGTTTTTT | CASRSSGGATGELFF
TRBD2 | TRBJ2-1 | NA | TRBV7-7 | TGTGCTAGCAGCTCGACTAGCGGGGTGTCCTACAATGAGCAGTTCTTC | CASSSTSGVSYNEQFF
NA | TRBJ1-1 | NA | TRBV6-5 | TGTGCCAGCAGTCTACAGGGGAACACTGAAGCTTTCTTT | CASSLQGNTEAFF
TRBD2 | TRBJ2-7 | NA | TRBV28 | TGTGCCAGCAGAAGTCCGGGACTAGCCCACGAGCAGTACTTC | CASRSPGLAHEQYF
NA | TRBJ1-2 | NA | TRBV6-2/TRBV6-3 | TGTGCCAGCAGTTACCGTCGGGGACTCGATGGCTACACCTTC | CASSYRRGLDGYTF
NA | TRBJ2-5 | NA | TRBV10-3 | TGTGCCATCAGTGCCGGGGAGACCCAGTACTTC | CAISAGETQYF
TRBD1 | TRBJ1-6 | NA | TRBV2 | TGTGCCAGCAGCAAACTGGGGACAGGGGATTCACCCCTCCACTTT | CASSKLGTGDSPLHF
NA | TRBJ2-1 | NA | TRBV12-3/TRBV12-4 | TGTGCCAGCAGTTTCGGGCTAGCACGGTTCTTC | CASSFGLARFF
TRBD1 | TRBJ2-3 | NA | TRBV7-9 | TGTGCCAGCGGAAGAACAGGGGGCGCGGATACGCAGTATTTT | CASGRTGGADTQYF
NA | TRBJ2-7 | NA | TRBV7-9 | TGTGCCAGCAGCGTCGGGACCAAAGACTACGAGCAGTACTTC | CASSVGTKDYEQYF
NA | TRBJ1-2 | NA | TRBV12-3/TRBV12-4 | TGTGCCAGCAGTTCGGGGGTTGGCTACACCTTC | CASSSGVGYTF
TRBD2 | TRBJ2-5 | NA | TRBV12-3/TRBV12-4 | TGTGCCAGCACCCTGGGACTAGCGGGGACCCAGTACTTC | CASTLGLAGTQYF
NA | TRBJ2-2 | NA | TRBV28 | TGTGCCGGGCGAGGGCGGGGTCAGACCGGGGAGCTGTTTTTT | CAGRGRGQTGELFF
TRBD2 | TRBJ2-2 | few | TRBV6-1 | TGTGCCAGCAGTGAACCAGGGAGGGACACCGGGGAGCTGTTTTTT | CASSEPGRDTGELFF
TRBD1 | TRBJ2-7 | NA | TRBV4-3 | TGCGCCAGCCAGGAAGTTCCCGGGACAGGGTATACCTACGAGCAGTACTTC | CASQEVPGTGYTYEQYF
NA | TRBJ1-2 | NA | TRBV15 | TGTGCCACCAGCAGAGAGGTAGGGGTGTACTATGGCTACACCTTC | CATSREVGVYYGYTF
TRBD1 | TRBJ2-2 | few | TRBV7-8 | TGTGCCAGCAGCCCGAGGGGGCAGAACACCGGGGAGCTGTTTTTT | CASSPRGQNTGELFF
TRBD1 | TRBJ1-3 | NA | TRBV5-1 | TGCGCCAGCAGCTTGGAAGGGGGCGCAGGTCTTGCTGGAAACACCATATATTTT | CASSLEGGAGLAGNTIYF
NA | TRBJ2-3 | NA | TRBV6-5 | TGTGCCAGCAGTTACCTGAGGAACACAGATACGCAGTATTTT | CASSYLRNTDTQYF
NA | TRBJ2-2 | NA | TRBV7-2 | TGTGCCAGCAGCCTGTGGGCGAACACCGGGGAGCTGTTTTTT | CASSLWANTGELFF
NA | TRBJ1-2 | NA | TRBV6-4 | TGTGCCAGCAGTGACTCGGCGCGCGGGGCCGGCTATGGCTACACCTTC | CASSDSARGAGYGYTF
NA | TRBJ1-2 | NA | TRBV19 | TGTGCCAGTGGTACGGTTGGCCCGGAACACTACTTC | CASGTVGPEHYF